This note documents a single T cell receptor beta chain sequence. These data are taken from a study of T cell responses to AZD1222 COVID-19 vaccine. The CDR3 has 14 residues. Losses at the gene ends were 5 bases for V and 3 bases for J; bases not matched to a gene: 5. The germline gives CDR1 SGHAT, CDR2 FQDESV (reference sequence). Only in-frame clones appear in the TCRdb table, and some are missing; sequencing was by immunoSEQ multiplex PCR. The table records more than 65,000 clones, roughly 85% of them present only once. This sample comprised peripheral blood, obtained 28 days after the second AZD1222 dose. The chain recombines TRBV11-1 with TRBJ1-1; 8 bases are a match to TRBD1. The TCR was taken from an adult who received the AZD1222 COVID-19 vaccine. The CDR3 nucleotides are TGTGCCAGCAGCCCCGGACAGGGTTACACTGAAGCTTTCTTT. Translating gives CASSPGQGYTEAFF. Full variable domain (missing parts from reference TRBV11-1 and TRBJ1-1): EAEVAQSPRYKITEKSQAVAFWCDPISGHATLYWYRQILGQGPELLVQFQDESVVDDSQLPKDRFSAERLKGVDSTLKIQPAELGDSAMYLCASSPGQGYTEAFFGQGTRLTVV.